This TCR beta chain was recovered during a study of T-cell memory formation after mild COVID-19. From the 5' RACE reads, TCRdb called clonotypes with MiXCR, one entry per CDR3 protein. The profile shows some 69,000 distinct CDR3 sequences, 15% to 20% of them singletons. There are a few counts of this clonotype. Sequencing was done on a sample of PBMCs or a T cell subset sorted from them (not recorded which). The origin of this receptor is an adult woman who had mild COVID-19 (a few samples of this study predate the infection). Cell type and time point are not known.

CDR3 in amino acids: CASTLTGLSSYEQYF. CDR3 DNA sequence: TGTGCCAGCACCCTGACAGGCTTGAGCTCCTACGAGCAGTACTTC. The chain is built from TRBV7-9 and TRBJ2-7, with a possible D match to TRBD1 (6 bases). The length of the CDR3 is 15 residues. V shed 7 bases and J shed 0 bases, with 16 bases lying between them. CDR1 SEHNR and CDR2 FQNEAQ come from the germline V gene (reference sequence). Based on the CDR3 plus reference TRBV7-9 and TRBJ2-7, the full variable domain is DTGVSQNPRHKITKRGQNVTFRCDPISEHNRLYWYRQTLGQGPEFLTYFQNEAQLEKSRLLSDRFSAERPKGSFSTLEIQRTEQGDSAMYLCASTLTGLSSYEQYFGPGTRLTVT.